The clone carrying this T cell receptor beta chain was detected only a few times. The target antigen is unknown. The sample comes from a study of response to subunit inactivated influenza vaccine. General study points: Few additional T cells are recruited per seasonal influenza vaccination, authors suggested.

MiXCR, applied by TCRdb to the RT-PCR reads, yields one record per CDR3 protein. The sample comprises about 620,000 distinct CDR3 sequences, about an eighth of which are singletons, and about a tenth rests with the top ten. The CDR3 is 15 residues long. Germline V gene data show CDR1 as LNHNV and CDR2 as YYDKDF (reference sequence). The V and J ends lost 0 bases and 6 bases, in that order; junction bases with no gene match: 5. Sequences were derived from PBMCs from blood, sampled on the day of vaccination. This clonotype originated in a man aged 45 to 65 who received an inactivated influenza vaccine. The rearrangement links TRBV15 to TRBJ2-7; 10 bases match TRBD2. The CDR3 loop is CATSRDLLAGLEQYF. The CDR3 coding sequence is TGTGCCACCAGCAGAGATCTACTAGCGGGGCTCGAGCAGTACTTC.